This T cell receptor (beta chain) was recorded in a study of blood T cell repertoires in COVID-19. Measured with immunoSEQ multiplex PCR; TCRdb has only the in-frame clones, and not every one. Among approximately 150,000 clones listed, roughly 85% were seen once. Trimming removed 4 bases at V and 7 bases at J, with 8 bases between. This CDR3 has 12 residues. In germline, CDR1 is SEHNR, CDR2 FQNEAQ (reference sequence). The chain is built from TRBV7-9 and TRBJ1-3; D gene ambiguous. Material: PBMCs or T cells enriched from blood (not recorded which). This TCR came from a woman between 70 and 85 years old in a cohort exposed to, infected with or recovered from COVID-19 (not recorded which). For the CDR3, the DNA is TGTGCCAGCAGCTCAGGCCCGAACACCATATATTTT. Protein product: CASSSGPNTIYF.